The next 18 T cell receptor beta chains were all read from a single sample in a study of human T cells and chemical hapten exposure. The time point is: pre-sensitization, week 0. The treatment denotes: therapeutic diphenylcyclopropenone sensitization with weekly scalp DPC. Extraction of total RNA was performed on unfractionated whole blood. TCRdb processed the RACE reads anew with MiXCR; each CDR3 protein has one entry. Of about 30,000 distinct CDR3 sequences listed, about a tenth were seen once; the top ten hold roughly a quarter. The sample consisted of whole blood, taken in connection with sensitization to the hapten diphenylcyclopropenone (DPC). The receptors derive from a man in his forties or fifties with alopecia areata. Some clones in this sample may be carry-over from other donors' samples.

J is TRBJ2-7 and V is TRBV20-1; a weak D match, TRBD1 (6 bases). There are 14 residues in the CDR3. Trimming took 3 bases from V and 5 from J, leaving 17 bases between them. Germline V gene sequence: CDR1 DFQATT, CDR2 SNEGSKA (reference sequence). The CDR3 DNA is TGCAGTGCTAGGGGGGCGGTTCCTGGGGACGAGCAGTACTTC. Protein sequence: CSARGAVPGDEQYF.

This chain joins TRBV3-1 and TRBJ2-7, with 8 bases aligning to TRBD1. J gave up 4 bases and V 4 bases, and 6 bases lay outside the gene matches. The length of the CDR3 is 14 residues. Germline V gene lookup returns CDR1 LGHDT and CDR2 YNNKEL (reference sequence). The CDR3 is CASSPMDREYEQYF. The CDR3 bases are TGTGCCAGCAGCCCGATGGACAGGGAATACGAGCAGTACTTC.

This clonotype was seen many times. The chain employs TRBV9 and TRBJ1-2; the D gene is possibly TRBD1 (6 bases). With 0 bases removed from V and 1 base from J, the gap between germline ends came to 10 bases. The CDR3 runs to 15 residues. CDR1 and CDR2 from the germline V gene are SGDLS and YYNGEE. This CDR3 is CASSVDGTNNYGYTF. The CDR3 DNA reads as TGTGCCAGCAGCGTAGACGGGACAAATAACTATGGCTACACCTTC.

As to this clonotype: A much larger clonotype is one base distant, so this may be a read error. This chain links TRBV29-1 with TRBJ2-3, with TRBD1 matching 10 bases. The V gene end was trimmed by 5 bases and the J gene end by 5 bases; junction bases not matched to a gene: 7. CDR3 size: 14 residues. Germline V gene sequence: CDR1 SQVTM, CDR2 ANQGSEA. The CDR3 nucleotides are TGCAGCGTTAGGGACAGGGGACGGGTAGATACGCAGTATTTT. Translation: CSVRDRGRVDTQYF.

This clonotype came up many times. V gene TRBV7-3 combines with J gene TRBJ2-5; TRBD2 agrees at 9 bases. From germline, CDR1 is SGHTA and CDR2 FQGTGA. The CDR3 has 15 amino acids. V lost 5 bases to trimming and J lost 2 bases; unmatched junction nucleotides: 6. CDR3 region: CASSPRSGRQETQYF. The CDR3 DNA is TGTGCCAGCAGCCCGCGGAGCGGGAGGCAAGAGACCCAGTACTTC.

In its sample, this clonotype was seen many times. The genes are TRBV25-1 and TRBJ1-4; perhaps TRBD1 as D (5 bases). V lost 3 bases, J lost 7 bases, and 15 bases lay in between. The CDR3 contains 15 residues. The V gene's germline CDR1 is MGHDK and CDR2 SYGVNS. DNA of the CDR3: TGTGCCAGCAGTGAGGGGACGCCCGGGGTTGAAAAACTGTTTTTT. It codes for CASSEGTPGVEKLFF. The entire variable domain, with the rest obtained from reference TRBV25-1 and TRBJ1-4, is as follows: EADIYQTPRYLVIGTGKKITLECSQTMGHDKMYWYQQDPGMELHLIHYSYGVNSTEKGDLSSESTVSRIRTEHFPLTLESARPSHTSQYLCASSEGTPGVEKLFFGSGTQLSVL.

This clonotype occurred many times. CDR3 nucleotide sequence: TGTGCCAGCAGTTCCCATGGGGGGGGCCTCTACGAGCAGTACTTC. Protein sequence: CASSSHGGGLYEQYF. This rearrangement joins TRBV28 to TRBJ2-7; D might be TRBD2 (7 bases). The germline gives CDR1 MDHEN, CDR2 SYDVKM. The length of the CDR3 is 15 residues. Trimming took 4 bases from V and 3 from J, leaving 16 bases between them.

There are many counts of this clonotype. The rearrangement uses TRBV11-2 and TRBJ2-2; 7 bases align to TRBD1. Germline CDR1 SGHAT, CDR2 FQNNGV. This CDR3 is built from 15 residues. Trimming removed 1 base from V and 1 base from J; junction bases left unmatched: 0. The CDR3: CASSLGTGNTGELFF. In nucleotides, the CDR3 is TGTGCCAGCAGCTTAGGGACAGGGAACACCGGGGAGCTGTTTTTT.

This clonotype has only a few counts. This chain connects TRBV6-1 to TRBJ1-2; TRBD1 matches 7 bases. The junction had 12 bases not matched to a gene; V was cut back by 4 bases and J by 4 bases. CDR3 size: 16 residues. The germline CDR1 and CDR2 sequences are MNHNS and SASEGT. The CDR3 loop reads CASSASTGTVIYGYTF. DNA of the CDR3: TGTGCCAGCAGTGCTAGTACCGGGACAGTGATCTATGGCTACACCTTC.

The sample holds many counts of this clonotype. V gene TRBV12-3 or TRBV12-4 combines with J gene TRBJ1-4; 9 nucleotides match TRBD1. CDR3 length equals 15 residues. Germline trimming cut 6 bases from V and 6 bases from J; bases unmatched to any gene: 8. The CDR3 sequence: CASSSTGGEDEKLFF. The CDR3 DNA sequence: TGTGCCAGCAGCTCTACAGGGGGCGAGGATGAAAAACTGTTTTTT.

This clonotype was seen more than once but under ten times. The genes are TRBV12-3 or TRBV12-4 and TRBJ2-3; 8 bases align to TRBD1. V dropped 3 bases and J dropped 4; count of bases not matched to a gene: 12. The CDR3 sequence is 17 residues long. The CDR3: CASSLGQASSRSDTQYF. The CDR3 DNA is TGTGCCAGCAGTTTGGGACAGGCATCCTCTAGATCAGATACGCAGTATTTT.

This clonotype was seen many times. The CDR3 region has the DNA TGCAGCGTCTGGACACTTGAAGCTTTCTTT. Its protein product is CSVWTLEAFF. V is TRBV29-1 and J is TRBJ1-1, with D possibly being TRBD1 (5 bases). This CDR3 contains 10 residues. V dropped 6 bases and J dropped 7 bases, with 9 bases sitting between them. Germline CDR1 SQVTM, CDR2 ANQGSEA.

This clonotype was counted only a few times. CDR3 sequence: CASSVDGSGELFF. The CDR3 DNA follows: TGTGCCAGCAGCGTAGACGGTAGCGGGGAGCTGTTTTTT. The chain combines TRBV9 with TRBJ2-2, with D uncertain. Germline CDR1 SGDLS, CDR2 YYNGEE. CDR3 length: 13 residues. V was pared by 0 bases and J by 7 bases, with 7 bases between.

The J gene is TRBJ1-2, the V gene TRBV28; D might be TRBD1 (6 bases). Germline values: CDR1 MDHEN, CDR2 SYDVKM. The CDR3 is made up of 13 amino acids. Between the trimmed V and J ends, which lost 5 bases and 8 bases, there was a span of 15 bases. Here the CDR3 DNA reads TGTGCCAGCAGTCCGGGACACAGCGTCGGCTACACCTTC. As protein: CASSPGHSVGYTF.

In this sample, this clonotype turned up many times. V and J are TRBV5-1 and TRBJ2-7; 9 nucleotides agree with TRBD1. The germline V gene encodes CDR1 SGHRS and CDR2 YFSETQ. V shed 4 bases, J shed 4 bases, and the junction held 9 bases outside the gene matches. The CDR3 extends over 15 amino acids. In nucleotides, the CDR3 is TGCGCCAGCAGCCTGACGACAGGGGGAGAGTACGAGCAGTACTTC. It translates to CASSLTTGGEYEQYF.

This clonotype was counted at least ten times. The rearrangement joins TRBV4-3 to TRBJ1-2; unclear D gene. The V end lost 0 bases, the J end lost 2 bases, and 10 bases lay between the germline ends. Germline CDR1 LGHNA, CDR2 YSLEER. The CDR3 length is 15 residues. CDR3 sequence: CASSQDYVGNYGYTF. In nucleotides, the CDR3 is TGCGCCAGCAGCCAAGATTACGTGGGCAACTATGGCTACACCTTC.

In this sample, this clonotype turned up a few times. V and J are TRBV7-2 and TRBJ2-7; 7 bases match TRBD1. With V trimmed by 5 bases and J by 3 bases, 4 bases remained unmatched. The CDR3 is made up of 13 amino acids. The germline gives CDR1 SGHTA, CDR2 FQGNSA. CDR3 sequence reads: CASSPRQGYEQYF. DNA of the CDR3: TGTGCCAGCAGCCCAAGACAGGGCTACGAGCAGTACTTC.

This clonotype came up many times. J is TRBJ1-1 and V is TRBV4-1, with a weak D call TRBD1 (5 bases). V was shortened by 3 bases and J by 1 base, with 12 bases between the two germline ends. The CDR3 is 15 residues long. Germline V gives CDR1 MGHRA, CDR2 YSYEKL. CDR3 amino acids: CASSQDHQGNTEAFF. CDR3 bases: TGCGCCAGCAGCCAGGATCATCAGGGGAACACTGAAGCTTTCTTT.